This is a list of T cell receptor beta chains from one sample in a study of sequential checkpoint blockade in melanoma. TCRdb keeps only in-frame clones here, not all; method: immunoSEQ multiplex PCR. The sample holds around 18,000 clones, around 63% seen once. This specimen was CD8+ T cells sorted from blood (inferred from file names), taken from a patient given nivolumab and ipilimumab in sequence. The receptors here all came from a human donor with melanoma. CDR3s include the opening cysteine and the closing phenylalanine or tryptophan. A D gene is named only where the DNA matches it firmly. The listing skips clone size in some rows; elsewhere it reads once, few, many or a size class.

CDR3 length	D gene	clone size	V gene	J gene	CDR3 DNA	CDR3 protein
15	.	.	TRBV6-5	TRBJ1-2	TGTGCCAGCAGTTACTCGGCAGGTTATAACTATGGCTACACCTTC	CASSYSAGYNYGYTF
13	.	.	TRBV10-2	TRBJ1-5	TGCGCCAGCAGTGAAACAGAAATCCAGCCCCAGCATTTT	CASSETEIQPQHF
13	.	.	TRBV27	TRBJ2-7	TGTGCCAGCAGTTTGAGGCAGGGGTACGAGCAGTACTTC	CASSLRQGYEQYF
19	.	.	TRBV21-1	TRBJ2-3	TGTGCCAGCAGGTCAGCCGGTAGGACTAGGCCCCCTAACACAGATACGCAGTATTTT	CASRSAGRTRPPNTDTQYF
14	.	.	TRBV19	TRBJ1-1	TGTGCCAGTAGCTGGGGACAAAGGAACACTGAAGCTTTCTTT	CASSWGQRNTEAFF
13	.	.	TRBV28	TRBJ2-7	TGTGCCAGCAGGCGGGCATTCGCCTACGAGCAGTACTTC	CASRRAFAYEQYF
13	.	once	TRBV4-1	TRBJ2-7	TGCGCCAGCAGCCAAAGAGACTGGGACGAGCAGTACTTC	CASSQRDWDEQYF
14	TRBD1	.	TRBV9	TRBJ1-2	TGTGCCAGCAGCGTAGCGACAGGGACGTATGGCTACACCTTC	CASSVATGTYGYTF
14	.	.	TRBV4-3	TRBJ1-1	TGCGCCAGCAGCCAAGTCAGGGATTCCGCTGAAGCTTTCTTT	CASSQVRDSAEAFF
15	.	few	TRBV7-9	TRBJ1-2	TGTGCCAGCAGCTTAGGTGCTGTGGACAGCGAGGAGTACACCTTC	CASSLGAVDSEEYTF
17	TRBD1	once	TRBV13	TRBJ1-2	TGTGCCAGCAGCTTACTCGGGACAGGGTTCCCCCGAAGCGGCTACACCTTC	CASSLLGTGFPRSGYTF
16	.	medium-sized	TRBV2	TRBJ1-5	TGTGCCAGCAGTGAACTTGAGGACGGCGGGAATCAGCCCCAGCATTTT	CASSELEDGGNQPQHF
15	.	few	TRBV5-4	TRBJ2-1	TGTGCCAGCAGTCCCGGCTCTCAGGGGAAGACTGAGCAGTTCTTC	CASSPGSQGKTEQFF
18	TRBD2	few	TRBV4-3	TRBJ2-3	TGCGCCAGCAGCCTATCAACCTCCGGACTAGCGGGAGGCGATACGCAGTATTTT	CASSLSTSGLAGGDTQYF
17	.	.	TRBV18	TRBJ2-6	TGTGCCAGCTCACCCCCCGCGTTCACCTCTGGGGCCAACGTCCTGACTTTC	CASSPPAFTSGANVLTF
12	.	once	TRBV2	TRBJ2-7	TGTGCCAGCTCCCCAGGCCCCTACGAGCAGTACTTC	CASSPGPYEQYF
17	TRBD2	.	TRBV11-2	TRBJ2-2	TGTGCCAGCAGCTTAGAGAGGACTAGCGGCACCACCGGGGAGCTGTTTTTT	CASSLERTSGTTGELFF
14	TRBD2	.	TRBV19	TRBJ2-1	TGTGCCAGTAGTCCCCCCGGACTAGCGGGGGAGCAGTTCTTC	CASSPPGLAGEQFF
11	.	.	TRBV7-8	TRBJ2-7	TGTGCCAGCAGCCGTTCTTACGAGCAGTACTTC	CASSRSYEQYF
13	.	.	TRBV11-2	TRBJ1-1	TGTGCCAGCAGCTTAGACCCCTTCGTCGAAGCTTTCTTT	CASSLDPFVEAFF
15	TRBD1	.	TRBV6-4	TRBJ2-3	TGTGCCAGCAGTGAGGGACAGGGGTCCACAGATACGCAGTATTTT	CASSEGQGSTDTQYF
16	TRBD1	.	TRBV7-2	TRBJ2-4	TGTGCCAGCAGCATGGGACAGGGGGCCGCCAAAAACATTCAGTACTTC	CASSMGQGAAKNIQYF
18	.	few	TRBV2	TRBJ1-4	TGTGCCAGCAGCCCCCATGGGGTCGGGGTTACAACTAATGAAAAACTGTTTTTT	CASSPHGVGVTTNEKLFF
19	TRBD2	.	TRBV19	TRBJ2-1	TGTGCCAGTACCCCAGGGAGGGCTAGCGGGTTCTCCTCTTACAATGAGCAGTTCTTC	CASTPGRASGFSSYNEQFF
12	.	.	TRBV6-1	TRBJ2-3	TGTGCCAGCGATAGGGGAATAGATACGCAGTATTTT	CASDRGIDTQYF
11	.	.	TRBV6-5	TRBJ2-7	TGTGCCAGCAGTTACTCTTCCGAGCAGTACTTC	CASSYSSEQYF
14	.	.	TRBV28	TRBJ1-1	TGTGCCAGCAGTCTCACAGGGCCGAACACTGAAGCTTTCTTT	CASSLTGPNTEAFF
14	TRBD2	.	TRBV13	TRBJ2-5	TGTGCCAGCAGGGCGGGAGGGGTGGGAGAGACCCAGTACTTC	CASRAGGVGETQYF
12	.	once	TRBV4-1	TRBJ1-2	TGTGCCAGCAGCCAGGGAGGTCCTGGCTACACCTTC	CASSQGGPGYTF
13	.	.	TRBV28	TRBJ1-1	TGTGCCAGCAGTTTGCCCGGGTACACTGAAGCTTTCTTT	CASSLPGYTEAFF
14	.	few	TRBV27	TRBJ1-5	TGTGCCAGCAGTTGGGCAGGGGGCAATCAGCCCCAGCATTTT	CASSWAGGNQPQHF
16	.	.	TRBV9	TRBJ1-2	TGTGCCAGCAGCCCCTTTGGTGAGGCACCGGCGAATGGCTACACCTTC	CASSPFGEAPANGYTF
13	.	.	TRBV27	TRBJ2-7	TGTGCCAGCAGTTTGGCTACTACCTACGAGCAGTACTTC	CASSLATTYEQYF
19	TRBD2	.	TRBV28	TRBJ2-5	TGTGCCAGCAGTTACAGGGAAGGACTAGCGGGGGGCCTTCAAGAGACCCAGTACTTC	CASSYREGLAGGLQETQYF
13	TRBD1	.	TRBV5-1	TRBJ2-7	TGCGCCAGCAGCTGGACAGGTCCCTACGAGCAGTACTTC	CASSWTGPYEQYF
15	.	.	TRBV27	TRBJ2-2	TGTGCCAGCAGAGGGGGGAGGGCGGTCACCGGGGAGCTGTTTTTT	CASRGGRAVTGELFF
16	TRBD2	.	TRBV9	TRBJ2-3	TGTGCCAGCAGCGTAGAGGTAGCGGGGAGCACAGATACGCAGTATTTT	CASSVEVAGSTDTQYF
14	TRBD2	.	TRBV5-1	TRBJ2-1	TGCGCCAGCAGCTTGGGGACTAGCGGTAATGAGCAGTTCTTC	CASSLGTSGNEQFF
17	.	.	TRBV4-1	TRBJ2-7	TGCGCCAGCAGCCAGTTTCCCCCCACAGGGAATATCGACGAGCAGTACTTC	CASSQFPPTGNIDEQYF
15	.	.	TRBV19	TRBJ2-1	TGTGCCAGTAGACAGGGTGTTAGCTCCTACAATGAGCAGTTCTTC	CASRQGVSSYNEQFF
13	.	.	TRBV5-6	TRBJ2-5	TGTGCCAGCAGCCCGCAGGGCCAAGAGACCCAGTACTTC	CASSPQGQETQYF
17	TRBD1	few	TRBV4-3	TRBJ2-1	TGCGCCAGCAGCCAAGATGGGACAGGGGTCTCCTACAATGAGCAGTTCTTC	CASSQDGTGVSYNEQFF
16	.	once	TRBV4-3	TRBJ2-3	TGCGCCAGCAGCCAAGGCCCTAGCAGAAGCACAGATACGCAGTATTTT	CASSQGPSRSTDTQYF
16	.	many	TRBV4-2	TRBJ2-1	TGTGCCAGCAGCCCACTTCATAGCAGCTCCTACAATGAGCAGTTCTTC	CASSPLHSSSYNEQFF
15	.	.	TRBV6-5	TRBJ2-7	TGTGCCACCGCCCTGCAGGGTTCCCCTTCCTACGAGCAGTACTTC	CATALQGSPSYEQYF
18	.	.	TRBV19	TRBJ1-5	TGTGCCAGTAGTATAGATTCATCCGGGATCTATAGCAATCAGCCCCAGCATTTT	CASSIDSSGIYSNQPQHF
16	TRBD1	.	TRBV9	TRBJ2-3	TGTGCCAGCAGCCCCAGGACAGGGGGGGACACAGATACGCAGTATTTT	CASSPRTGGDTDTQYF
11	.	.	TRBV6-5	TRBJ1-5	TGTGCCAGCAGTAGGGGGCAGCCCCAGCATTTT	CASSRGQPQHF
19	.	.	TRBV29-1	TRBJ1-1	TGCAGCGTAAAAGTACCGGGTCCGGGCCCCGAAGGGAGGAACACTGAAGCTTTCTTT	CSVKVPGPGPEGRNTEAFF
15	TRBD1	.	TRBV19	TRBJ1-1	TGTGCCAGTAGTTGGGGACAGGGGGCGTTGGCTAAAGCTTTCTTT	CASSWGQGALAKAFF